This T cell receptor beta chain appears in the sequencing data of a study of cytomegalovirus exposure and HLA in healthy donors. At the level of the study: Counted in an early data release were approximately 80 million unique TCRs from HLA-typed donors.

The germline CDR1 and CDR2 sequences are LNHDA and SQIVND (reference sequence). Trimming removed 5 bases at V and 3 bases at J, with 14 bases between. The length of the CDR3 is 14 residues. The PCR ran on 60 Vbeta and 13 Jbeta primers. The data were produced by immunoSEQ multiplex PCR, yet TCRdb's version contains in-frame clones alone and is incomplete. The sample contains 150,000 or so clones, about 80% of which appear only once. The origin of this receptor is a woman aged 40-49 years in good health and CMV-seronegative. Sequenced sample: PBMCs. The V gene is TRBV19, the J gene TRBJ2-7, with a possible D match to TRBD2 (5 bases). The CDR3 region is CASSFRTGNYEQYF. The CDR3 DNA is TGTGCCAGTAGTTTCCGGACGGGAAACTACGAGCAGTACTTC. Complete variable domain (other parts from reference TRBV19 and TRBJ2-7): DGGITQSPKYLFRKEGQNVTLSCEQNLNHDAMYWYRQDPGQGLRLIYYSQIVNDFQKGDIAEGYSVSREKKESFPLTVTSAQKNPTAFYLCASSFRTGNYEQYFGPGTRLTVT.